Below are 22 T cell receptor beta chains sequenced from a single sample in a study of cytomegalovirus exposure and HLA in healthy donors. Amplification used 60 Vbeta primers and 13 Jbeta primers. Produced via immunoSEQ multiplex PCR; TCRdb's table is partial and in-frame only. Among about 210,000 clones listed, around 75% were seen once. Sequencing was carried out using PBMCs. These receptors were collected from a male donor in good health and CMV-seropositive.

The chain employs TRBV30 and TRBJ1-1; possible D gene TRBD1, 5 bases. This CDR3 region has 14 residues. V was clipped by 0 bases and J by 8 bases, with 16 bases between them. Germline CDR1 reads GTSNPN; CDR2 reads SVGIG (reference sequence). CDR3 in DNA: TGTGCCTGGAGTGTACGTTCGAGCGGGGGGGAAGCTTTCTTT. It encodes CAWSVRSSGGEAFF.

V usage is TRBV2 and J usage is TRBJ1-6, with 8 bases that match TRBD1. Unmatched junction bases numbered 10, after V lost 8 bases and J lost 10 bases. CDR1 and CDR2 (germline): SNHLY, FYNNEI. The CDR3 runs to 14 residues. The CDR3 sequence is CASGADRGGSPLHF. In DNA form, the CDR3 reads TGTGCCAGCGGGGCCGACAGGGGAGGATCACCCCTCCACTTT. Together with reference TRBV2 and TRBJ1-6, the CDR3 gives the full variable domain: EPEVTQTPSHQVTQMGQEVILRCVPISNHLYFYWYRQILGQKVEFLVSFYNNEISEKSEIFDDQFSVERPDGSNFTLKIRSTKLEDSAMYFCASGADRGGSPLHFGNGTRLTVT.

This chain connects TRBV6-5 to TRBJ2-7; D possibly corresponds to TRBD1 (6 bases). Looked up from germline, CDR1 is MNHEY and CDR2 is SVGAGI. Trimming removed 7 bases from V and 2 bases from J, with 15 bases in between. The CDR3 contains 14 residues. CDR3 in amino acids: CASTRTTGTYEQYF. The CDR3 bases are TGTGCCAGCACCAGGACGACAGGAACCTACGAGCAGTACTTC.

V is TRBV20-1 and J is TRBJ1-5, with a possible D match to TRBD1 (5 bases). CDR1 is DFQATT, CDR2 SNEGSKA, per germline (reference sequence). The ends were cut back, 5 bases at V and 5 bases at J, with 7 bases in the middle. The CDR3 sequence is 11 residues long. The CDR3 is CSASGDQPQHF. CDR3 sequence (DNA): TGCAGTGCTTCGGGGGATCAGCCCCAGCATTTT.

This sequence joins TRBV4-2 and TRBJ2-5, with 12 bases matching TRBD2. The germline V gene has CDR1 LGHNA and CDR2 YNFKEQ. With V trimmed by 0 bases and J by 4 bases, 3 bases remained unmatched. This CDR3 is built from 16 residues. The CDR3 loop reads CASSQEASGGAETQYF. CDR3 nucleotide sequence: TGTGCCAGCAGCCAAGAGGCTAGCGGGGGGGCAGAGACCCAGTACTTC.

V usage is TRBV9 and J usage is TRBJ2-3, with 14 bases fitting TRBD2. V lost 7 bases to trimming and J lost 0 bases; unmatched junction nucleotides: 10. CDR3 size: 18 residues. The germline V gene has CDR1 SGDLS and CDR2 YYNGEE. The CDR3 nucleotides read TGTGCCAGCGCAATCGGGACTAGCGGGGGCCTAAGCACAGATACGCAGTATTTT. This translates into CASAIGTSGGLSTDTQYF.

The chain combines TRBV19 with TRBJ2-7; TRBD2 might be the D (5 bases). Germline V gives CDR1 LNHDA, CDR2 SQIVND (reference sequence). Trimming pared 3 bases from V and 5 bases from J, leaving 17 bases between. CDR3 size: 15 residues. The CDR3 region is CASSIRTYPRNEQYF. The CDR3 nucleotides are TGTGCCAGTAGTATCCGGACTTACCCTCGGAACGAGCAGTACTTC.

Only a few counts were recorded for this clone. The chain recombines TRBV6-5 with TRBJ1-2; D unresolved. Germline values: CDR1 MNHEY, CDR2 SVGAGI. Trimming shortened V by 0 bases and J by 3 bases, and 14 bases separated the two germline ends. This CDR3 is 16 amino acids long. CDR3 residues: CASSYSTGLSDYGYTF. CDR3 DNA sequence: TGTGCCAGCAGTTACTCGACCGGGCTTAGCGACTATGGCTACACCTTC.

The chain joins TRBV5-8 to TRBJ2-7; D remains unclear. CDR1 and CDR2 (germline): SGHTS, YDEGEE. The CDR3 covers 14 residues. V lost 0 bases to trimming and J lost 3 bases, with 10 bases between them. CDR3 DNA: TGTGCCAGCAGCTTGGCCAGTTTCGTCTACGAGCAGTACTTC. This gives the protein CASSLASFVYEQYF.

J is TRBJ2-1 and V is TRBV9; possibly TRBD1 for D (6 bases). The CDR3 has 16 residues. The germline V and J ends were trimmed by 1 base and 9 bases, with 20 bases remaining between them. Looked up from germline, CDR1 is SGDLS and CDR2 is YYNGEE. CDR3 in DNA: TGTGCCAGCAGCGTACTCGACAGGTCGGCTGGCGGTGAGCAGTTCTTC. Protein: CASSVLDRSAGGEQFF.

V usage is TRBV5-1 and J usage is TRBJ2-7, with TRBD1 matching over 7 bases. CDR1 and CDR2 from the germline V gene are SGHRS and YFSETQ. The CDR3 is 13 amino acids. Unmatched junction bases numbered 3, after V lost 5 bases and J lost 1 base. Here the CDR3 reads CASRTGVSYEQYF. The CDR3 bases are TGCGCCAGCAGAACAGGGGTTTCCTACGAGCAGTACTTC.

This clone was observed a handful of times. The chain is built from TRBV25-1 and TRBJ2-7; 8 bases are a match to TRBD1. The CDR3 covers 16 residues. V lost 3 bases, J lost 0 bases, and 7 bases stayed unmatched. CDR1 and CDR2 from the germline V gene are MGHDK and SYGVNS. The CDR3 region is CASSEYRDRSSYEQYF. CDR3 nucleotide sequence: TGTGCCAGCAGTGAGTACCGGGACAGGAGCTCCTACGAGCAGTACTTC.

The chain couples TRBV27 to TRBJ2-1, with TRBD1 matching 9 bases. This CDR3 is 15 amino acids long. Germline trimming cut 3 bases from V and 5 bases from J; bases unmatched to any gene: 5. Germline CDR1 and CDR2: MNHEY and SMNVEV (reference sequence). The CDR3 nucleotides read TGTGCCAGCAGTTTCCCTACAGGGGGCCACAATGAGCAGTTCTTC. It specifies CASSFPTGGHNEQFF.

In its sample, this clone was seen once. J is TRBJ2-4 and V is TRBV5-5; TRBD1 is a possible D gene (5 bases). This CDR3 has 14 amino acids. V was trimmed by 9 bases and J by 0 bases, leaving 13 bases between them. The germline gives CDR1 SGHKS, CDR2 YYEKEE (reference sequence). In DNA form, the CDR3 reads TGTGCCACACAGGACAAGTTAGCCAAAAACATTCAGTACTTC. Translating it yields CATQDKLAKNIQYF.

In regard to this clone: One junction end disagrees with the germline gene, perhaps due to a read error. Other DNA sequences in this sample translate to the same CDR3. The chain couples TRBV15 to TRBJ1-1; D unresolved. The germline V gene encodes CDR1 LNHNV and CDR2 YYDKDF (reference sequence). CDR3 size: 15 residues. For the CDR3, the DNA is TGTGCCACCAGCAGAGGTAGCAGAGTTTACACTGAGGCTTTCTTT. This translates into CATSRGSRVYTEAFF.

The chain recombines TRBV10-1 with TRBJ2-5; 14 nucleotides align to TRBD2. Per the germline V gene, CDR1 is WNHNN and CDR2 is SYGVQD (reference sequence). Trimming removed 6 bases from V and 7 bases from J; junction bases left unmatched: 10. The CDR3 is 16 amino acids. CDR3 in amino acids: CASRLRLAGGPGTQYF. CDR3 DNA sequence: TGCGCCAGCAGACTTCGACTAGCGGGGGGGCCTGGGACCCAGTACTTC.

The rearrangement joins TRBV7-3 to TRBJ2-5; D is ambiguous. Trimming cost V 4 bases and J 2 bases, with 17 bases left between them. The CDR3 spans 16 residues. CDR1 SGHTA and CDR2 FQGTGA come from the germline V gene. CDR3 sequence (DNA): TGTGCCAGCAGCTCCCCCGGGTACGTTAAACAAGAGACCCAGTACTTC. It encodes CASSSPGYVKQETQYF.

This clone was observed once. The J gene is TRBJ1-1, the V gene TRBV29-1; D is undetermined. Germline CDR1 SQVTM, CDR2 ANQGSEA. The CDR3 sequence is 15 residues long. The ends were cut back, 7 bases at V and 5 bases at J, with 23 bases in the middle. CDR3 nucleotides: TGCAGCGCCCCCTCCCCTCTGACTGTGAGAACTGAAGCTTTCTTT. Its translation: CSAPSPLTVRTEAFF.

This clone is a singleton in its sample. The chain is built from TRBV5-4 and TRBJ2-5, with 9 bases aligning to TRBD2. This CDR3 is built from 14 residues. Unmatched junction bases numbered 7, after V lost 1 base and J lost 9 bases. The germline V gene encodes CDR1 SGHNT and CDR2 YYREEE (reference sequence). The CDR3 protein is CASSLSGGLSSQYF. In DNA form, the CDR3 reads TGTGCCAGCAGCTTGAGCGGGGGGCTGTCTTCCCAGTACTTC.

This clone was observed a handful of times. The V call is TRBV7-3, the J call TRBJ2-5; 7 bases are a match to TRBD2. The V gene end was trimmed by 1 base and the J gene end by 1 base; junction bases not matched to a gene: 3. The germline V gene encodes CDR1 SGHTA and CDR2 FQGTGA. This CDR3 has 15 amino acids. The CDR3 region is CASSLIGGGQETQYF. CDR3 DNA: TGTGCCAGCAGCTTAATCGGCGGGGGCCAAGAGACCCAGTACTTC.

The rearrangement uses TRBV10-3 and TRBJ2-3, with 7 bases matching TRBD2. Trimming at V came to 9 bases and at J to 3 bases, leaving 15 bases not matched to a gene. The CDR3 has 16 amino acids. Germline CDR1 is ENHRY and CDR2 is SYGVKD. CDR3 nucleotide sequence: TGTGCCATTGGGGGGAGGGCCGAGGGGAAAACAGATACGCAGTATTTT. This encodes CAIGGRAEGKTDTQYF.

V and J are TRBV18 and TRBJ1-1; 9 nucleotides line up with TRBD1. The CDR3 spans 14 residues. Germline loops: CDR1 KGHSH, CDR2 LQKENI. The trim removed 3 bases at V and 6 bases at J, leaving 5 bases unmatched. CDR3: CASSPGTGTSEAFF. The CDR3 DNA reads as TGTGCCAGCTCACCGGGGACAGGGACCTCTGAAGCTTTCTTT.